This T cell receptor (beta chain) was documented in a study of T-cell memory formation after mild COVID-19. This clonotype was counted a few times. Its matching antigen is unknown. TCRdb used MiXCR to reprocess the 5' RACE reads, holding one entry per CDR3 protein. The sample includes 250,000 to 300,000 distinct CDR3 sequences, 15% to 20% of them seen just once. Study-level findings and limits: Whereas later expanders leaned CD4+, clones contracting day 15 to 85 showed a balanced CD4/CD8 makeup. Contracting CD4+ clones lay largely in CM and EM, with CD8+ ones residing in EMRA.

The receptor's source is a man in his late teens or twenties who had mild COVID-19 (a few samples of this study predate the infection). Cell type and time point are not known. Specimen: PBMCs or a T cell subset sorted from them (not recorded which).

The CDR3 coding sequence is TGTGCCAGCAGTTACTCTCGGCAGGTCTATGGCTACACCTTC. Encoded protein: CASSYSRQVYGYTF. This rearrangement joins TRBV6-5 to TRBJ1-2; D is unclear. Trimming pared 0 bases from V and 4 bases from J, leaving 9 bases between. The germline V gene encodes CDR1 MNHEY and CDR2 SVGAGI. CDR3 length: 14 residues.